This T cell receptor beta chain was obtained from a study of blood T cell repertoires in COVID-19. This table comes from immunoSEQ multiplex PCR, and its TCRdb copy is limited to in-frame clones, with some not included. The sample lists about 200,000 clones; around 85% were seen once. The CDR3 contains 17 residues. Germline values: CDR1 SEHNR, CDR2 FQNEAQ (reference sequence). V lost 4 bases to trimming and J lost 7 bases; unmatched junction nucleotides: 8. Input material: peripheral blood. The TCR originated in a woman aged 65 to 85 with COVID-19, enrolled during active disease. The V and J genes are TRBV7-9 and TRBJ2-2; 14 positions agree with TRBD2. In nucleotides, the CDR3 is TGTGCCAGCAGCTCGACTAGCGGGGGGGCATCGGTCGGGGAGCTGTTTTTT. Protein sequence: CASSSTSGGASVGELFF.